Each of the 6 T cell receptor beta chains below was sequenced from the same sample in a study of cytomegalovirus exposure and HLA in healthy donors. This PCR relied on a set of 60 Vbeta primers and 13 Jbeta primers. Generated by immunoSEQ multiplex PCR, the TCRdb table keeps only in-frame clones and is missing some. The sample has tens of thousands of clones, more than 65% seen once; the top ten hold just over 8%. The sample consisted of PBMCs. The receptors stem from a man aged 55 to 70 in good health and CMV-seronegative.

This clone showed up just once. The chain joins TRBV11-3 to TRBJ2-3; the match to TRBD1 covers 9 bases. Germline V gene data show CDR1 as SGHNT and CDR2 as YENEEA. Trimming cost V 8 bases and J 6 bases; bases outside gene matches: 6. CDR3 length equals 13 residues. Here the CDR3 reads CASSDRGVDTQYF. CDR3 nucleotide sequence: TGTGCCAGCTCGGACAGGGGAGTGGATACGCAGTATTTT.

The rearrangement links TRBV15 to TRBJ2-3; 7 nucleotides line up with TRBD1. Per the germline V gene, CDR1 is LNHNV and CDR2 is YYDKDF (reference sequence). This CDR3 is built from 18 residues. Trimming took 4 bases from V and 0 from J; bases not matched to a gene: 13. The CDR3 bases are TGTGCCACCAGCACGTTTACTCGGACAGGCCTTAGCACAGATACGCAGTATTTT. Residues: CATSTFTRTGLSTDTQYF.

This sequence joins TRBV7-9 and TRBJ2-2; the match to TRBD2 covers 10 bases. J lost 6 bases, V lost 7 bases, and 5 bases had no gene match. The CDR3 sequence is 14 residues long. In germline, CDR1 is SEHNR, CDR2 FQNEAQ (reference sequence). The CDR3 protein is CASTPGTSAGELFF. For the CDR3, the DNA is TGTGCCAGCACCCCCGGGACTAGCGCCGGGGAGCTGTTTTTT.

This clone was picked up a small number of times. This sequence joins TRBV5-4 and TRBJ2-1; tentative D call: TRBD1 (6 bases). V gave up 4 bases and J gave up 0 bases, with 11 bases separating them. This CDR3 spans 15 amino acids. Germline V gene data show CDR1 as SGHNT and CDR2 as YYREEE (reference sequence). CDR3 loop: CASSPDRNSYNEQFF. CDR3 in DNA: TGTGCCAGCAGCCCAGACAGGAACTCCTACAATGAGCAGTTCTTC.

In this sample, this clone turned up a few times. The rearrangement joins TRBV29-1 to TRBJ2-7; weak D call: TRBD1 (6 bases). Germline CDR1 SQVTM, CDR2 ANQGSEA. Deletions cut 4 bases from V and 13 bases from J, with 20 bases between. The CDR3 extends over 12 amino acids. The CDR3 DNA reads TGCAGCGTTGTTTCAGGGGTCGACCCACCTTACTTC. It specifies CSVVSGVDPPYF.

The rearrangement uses TRBV7-9 and TRBJ1-4; TRBD1 matches 7 bases. The CDR3 runs to 14 residues. The J segment lost 3 bases and the V segment lost 4 bases, leaving 2 bases of the junction unmatched. Germline V gene data show CDR1 as SEHNR and CDR2 as FQNEAQ (reference sequence). Here the CDR3 DNA reads TGTGCCAGCAGCTCGGGACAGCCTAATGAAAAACTGTTTTTT. Its translation is CASSSGQPNEKLFF.